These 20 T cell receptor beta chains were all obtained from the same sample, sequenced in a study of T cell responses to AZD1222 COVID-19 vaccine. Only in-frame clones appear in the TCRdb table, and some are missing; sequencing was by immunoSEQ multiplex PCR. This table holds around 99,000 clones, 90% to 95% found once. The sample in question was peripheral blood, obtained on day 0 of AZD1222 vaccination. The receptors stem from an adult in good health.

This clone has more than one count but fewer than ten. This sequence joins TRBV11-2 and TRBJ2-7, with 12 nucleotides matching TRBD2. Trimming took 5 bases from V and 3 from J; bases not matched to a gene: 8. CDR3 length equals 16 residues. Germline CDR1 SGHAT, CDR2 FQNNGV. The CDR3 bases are TGTGCCAGCAGCGTCGCTAGCGGGGGGGGTCTCTACGAGCAGTACTTC. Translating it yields CASSVASGGGLYEQYF.

CDR3 nucleotides: TGCGCCAGCAGCCAAGATCAGACATACGAGCAGTACTTC. Translation gives CASSQDQTYEQYF. V gene TRBV4-1 combines with J gene TRBJ2-7, with no clear D. The CDR3 loop spans 13 amino acids. Germline V lookup: CDR1 MGHRA, CDR2 YSYEKL. Between the trimmed V and J ends, which lost 0 bases and 4 bases, there was a span of 7 bases.

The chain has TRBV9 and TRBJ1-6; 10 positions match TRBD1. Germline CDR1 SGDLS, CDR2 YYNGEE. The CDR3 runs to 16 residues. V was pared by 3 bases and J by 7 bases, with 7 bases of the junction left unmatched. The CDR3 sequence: CASSEDRGRGNSPLHF. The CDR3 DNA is TGTGCCAGCAGCGAAGACAGGGGGCGAGGGAATTCACCCCTCCACTTT.

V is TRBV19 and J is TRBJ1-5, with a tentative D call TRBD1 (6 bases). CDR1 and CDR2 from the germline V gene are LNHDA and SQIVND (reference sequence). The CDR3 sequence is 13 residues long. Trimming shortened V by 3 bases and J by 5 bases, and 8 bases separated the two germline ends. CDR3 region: CASSIYRDQPQHF. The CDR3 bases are TGTGCCAGTAGTATCTACAGGGATCAGCCCCAGCATTTT.

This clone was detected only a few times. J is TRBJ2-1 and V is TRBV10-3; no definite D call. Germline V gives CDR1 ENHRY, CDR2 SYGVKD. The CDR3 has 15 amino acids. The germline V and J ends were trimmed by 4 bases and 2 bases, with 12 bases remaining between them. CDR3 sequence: CAISGESFTYNEQFF. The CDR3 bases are TGTGCCATCAGTGGAGAGTCGTTTACCTACAATGAGCAGTTCTTC.

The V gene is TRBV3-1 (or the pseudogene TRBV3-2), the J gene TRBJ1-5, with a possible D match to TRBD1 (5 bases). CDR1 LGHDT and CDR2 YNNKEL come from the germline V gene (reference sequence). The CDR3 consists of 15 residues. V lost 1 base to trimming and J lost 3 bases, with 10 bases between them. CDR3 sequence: CASSQGRQINQPQHF. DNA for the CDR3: TGTGCCAGCAGCCAAGGTCGACAGATCAATCAGCCCCAGCATTTT.

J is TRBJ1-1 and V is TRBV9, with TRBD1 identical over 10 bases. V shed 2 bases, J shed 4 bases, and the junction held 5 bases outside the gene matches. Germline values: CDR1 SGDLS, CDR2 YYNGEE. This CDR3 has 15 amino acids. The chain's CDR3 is CASSVSGTGVTEAFF. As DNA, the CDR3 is TGTGCCAGCAGCGTCTCCGGGACAGGGGTCACTGAAGCTTTCTTT.

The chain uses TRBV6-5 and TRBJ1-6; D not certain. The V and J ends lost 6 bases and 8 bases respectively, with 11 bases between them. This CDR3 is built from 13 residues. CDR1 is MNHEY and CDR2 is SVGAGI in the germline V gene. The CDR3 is CASSRGPDSPLHF. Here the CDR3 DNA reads TGTGCCAGCAGCCGCGGACCGGATTCACCCCTCCACTTT.

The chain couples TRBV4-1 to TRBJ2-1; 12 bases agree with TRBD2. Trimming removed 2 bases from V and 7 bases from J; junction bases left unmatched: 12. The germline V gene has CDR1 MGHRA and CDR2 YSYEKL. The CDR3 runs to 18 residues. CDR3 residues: CASSQPRASGGARNEQFF. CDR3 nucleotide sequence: TGCGCCAGCAGCCAACCTCGCGCTAGCGGGGGGGCCAGGAATGAGCAGTTCTTC.

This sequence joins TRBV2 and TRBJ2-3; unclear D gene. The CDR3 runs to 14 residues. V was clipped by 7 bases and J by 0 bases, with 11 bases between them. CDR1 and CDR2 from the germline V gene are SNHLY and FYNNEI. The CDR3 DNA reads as TGTGCCAGCAACTTGGGTTCTAGCACAGATACGCAGTATTTT. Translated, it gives CASNLGSSTDTQYF.

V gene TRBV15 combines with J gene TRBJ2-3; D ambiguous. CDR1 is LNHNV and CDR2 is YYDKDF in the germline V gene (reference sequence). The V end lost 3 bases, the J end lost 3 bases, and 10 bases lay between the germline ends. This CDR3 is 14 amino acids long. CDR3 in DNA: TGTGCCACCAGCAGCCCCGCTCTGACAGATACGCAGTATTTT. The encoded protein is CATSSPALTDTQYF.

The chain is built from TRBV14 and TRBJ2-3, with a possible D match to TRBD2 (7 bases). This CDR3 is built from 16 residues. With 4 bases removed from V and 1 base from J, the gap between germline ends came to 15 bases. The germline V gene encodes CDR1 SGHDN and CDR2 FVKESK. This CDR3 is CASSLLWGGRTDTQYF. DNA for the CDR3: TGTGCCAGCAGCCTACTCTGGGGGGGCCGCACAGATACGCAGTATTTT. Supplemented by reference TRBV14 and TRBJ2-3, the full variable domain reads EAGVTQFPSHSVIEKGQTVTLRCDPISGHDNLYWYRRVMGKEIKFLLHFVKESKQDESGMPNNRFLAERTGGTYSTLKVQPAELEDSGVYFCASSLLWGGRTDTQYFGPGTRLTVL.

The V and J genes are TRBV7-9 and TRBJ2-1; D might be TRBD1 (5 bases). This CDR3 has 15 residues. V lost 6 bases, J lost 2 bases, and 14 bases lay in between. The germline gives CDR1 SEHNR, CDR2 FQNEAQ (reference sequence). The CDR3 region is CASSSQGNPYNEQFF. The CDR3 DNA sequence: TGTGCCAGCAGTTCGCAGGGAAACCCCTACAATGAGCAGTTCTTC.

CDR3 sequence reads: CASSRWVSYEQYF. The DNA of the CDR3 is TGCGCCAGCAGCCGGTGGGTCTCCTACGAGCAGTACTTC. The J gene is TRBJ2-7, the V gene TRBV4-3; D not certain. Germline CDR1 reads LGHNA; CDR2 reads YSLEER. The V and J ends lost 4 bases and 0 bases respectively, with 7 bases between them. The CDR3 consists of 13 residues.

The CDR3 region is CASSPQGDYEQYF. Here the CDR3 DNA reads TGCGCCAGCAGCCCCCAGGGTGACTACGAGCAGTACTTC. The chain recombines TRBV5-1 with TRBJ2-7; perhaps TRBD1 as D (5 bases). Germline lookup yields CDR1 SGHRS and CDR2 YFSETQ. V was cut by 4 bases and J by 3 bases, with 11 bases left in between. This CDR3 is 13 amino acids long.

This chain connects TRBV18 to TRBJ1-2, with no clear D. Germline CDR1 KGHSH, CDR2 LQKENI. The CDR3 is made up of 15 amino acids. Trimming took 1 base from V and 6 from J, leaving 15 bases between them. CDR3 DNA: TGTGCCAGCTCACCACTTTCCGGGTCGGCGGATGGCTACACCTTC. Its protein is CASSPLSGSADGYTF.

CDR3 sequence: CASSDSAYYGYTF. The CDR3 coding sequence is TGTGCCAGCAGCGACAGCGCATACTATGGCTACACCTTC. The genes are TRBV9 and TRBJ1-2; D gene unclear. The length of the CDR3 is 13 residues. The germline V gene has CDR1 SGDLS and CDR2 YYNGEE. The V and J ends lost 3 bases and 3 bases respectively, with 9 bases between them.

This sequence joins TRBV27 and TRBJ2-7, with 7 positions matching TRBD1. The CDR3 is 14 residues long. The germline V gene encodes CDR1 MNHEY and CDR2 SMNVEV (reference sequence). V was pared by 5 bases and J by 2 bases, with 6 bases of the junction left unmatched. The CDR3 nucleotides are TGTGCCAGCAGTCGGACAGGAGCGACCTACGAGCAGTACTTC. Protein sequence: CASSRTGATYEQYF.

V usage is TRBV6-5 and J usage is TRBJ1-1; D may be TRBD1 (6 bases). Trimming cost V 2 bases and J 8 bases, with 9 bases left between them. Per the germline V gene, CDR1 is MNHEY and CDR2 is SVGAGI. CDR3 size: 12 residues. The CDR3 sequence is CASSYGGAEAFF. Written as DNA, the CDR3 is TGTGCCAGCAGTTACGGGGGGGCCGAAGCTTTCTTT.

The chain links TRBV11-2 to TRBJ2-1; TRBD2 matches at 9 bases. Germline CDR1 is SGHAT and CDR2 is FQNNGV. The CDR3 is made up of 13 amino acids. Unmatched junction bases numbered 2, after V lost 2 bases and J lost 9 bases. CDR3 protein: CASSLISGGEQFF. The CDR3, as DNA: TGTGCCAGCAGCTTAATTAGCGGGGGTGAGCAGTTCTTC.